These 16 T cell receptor delta chains were all obtained from the same sample, sequenced in a study of gamma-delta chains in newborns, infants, children (dated by TCRdb to between 2018 and 2021). Sequenced using an Illumina MiSeq. Clone calls in TCRdb were regenerated from the public reads with CATT, after which identical DNA sequences shared one row. In all, the sample holds some 8,300 delta-chain clones, and 1.6% of those were seen once. Just over 8% of the sample goes to the ten largest clones. The source material was blood. These receptors came from a child who was a newborn, infant or young child, either healthy, febrile or measles-vaccinated (not recorded which).

This clone was observed a handful of times. The chain is built from TRDV1 and TRDJ1; the D gene could be TRDD2 or TRDD3 (7 bases each). Germline V gives CDR1 TSWWSYY, CDR2 QGS. The CDR3 covers 23 residues. V was trimmed by 2 bases and J by 0 bases, leaving 34 bases between them. The CDR3 is CALGESAFLFSTGAHLYTDKLIF. CDR3 nucleotides: TGTGCTCTTGGGGAATCGGCCTTCCTGTTTAGTACTGGGGCCCATCTGTACACCGATAAACTCATCTTT.

The V call is TRDV1, the J call TRDJ1; TRDD2 aligns across 7 bases. In the absence of a J gene in TCRdb, the DNA was matched to germline to assign it here. V lost 1 base to trimming and J lost 0 bases; unmatched junction nucleotides: 8. The V gene's germline CDR1 is TSWWSYY and CDR2 QGS. The CDR3 sequence is 17 residues long. For the CDR3, the DNA is TGTGCTCTTGGGGAACGTGGGTCCTTCCTCAACACCGATAAACTCATCTTT. Protein: CALGERGSFLNTDKLIF.

This clone showed up just a few times. The protein recorded in TCRdb does not match the translated DNA at residue 7; the protein presented here comes from translating the DNA. The chain uses TRDV1 and TRDJ1; a weak D match, TRDD2 (5 bases). Per the germline V gene, CDR1 is TSWWSYY and CDR2 is QGS. The germline V and J ends were trimmed by 4 bases and 3 bases, with 24 bases remaining between them. The CDR3 totals 18 residues. This CDR3 reads CALGVSNLLASSPDKLIF. The CDR3 coding sequence is TGTGCTCTTGGGGTCTCCAACCTACTCGCTTCGTCCCCCGATAAACTCATCTTT.

This clone has more than one count but fewer than ten. The protein recorded in TCRdb matches a much larger clone and deviates from this DNA's translation at residue 10, suggesting a read error; the protein here is obtained by translating the DNA. V is TRDV2 and J is TRDJ3, with 7 bases that match TRDD3. The CDR3 covers 18 residues. Germline V gene sequence: CDR1 GEAIGNYY, CDR2 EKD. V gave up 2 bases and J gave up 2 bases; unmatched junction bases: 8. The DNA for the CDR3 is TGTGCCTGTGACAGACTGGGGACCGGCCCCTGGGACACCCGACAGATGTTTTTC. This sequence encodes CACDRLGTGPWDTRQMFF.

This clone counts as medium-sized. This chain joins TRDV2 and TRDJ1; TRDD3 matches 12 bases. The germline V gene encodes CDR1 GEAIGNYY and CDR2 EKD. Trimming removed 0 bases from V and 3 bases from J; junction bases left unmatched: 13. This CDR3 spans 19 amino acids. CDR3 in amino acids: CACDTVLGDTLQVPDKLIF. The CDR3 DNA reads TGTGCCTGTGACACCGTACTGGGGGATACTCTCCAAGTACCCGATAAACTCATCTTT.

This clone showed up many times. The chain links TRDV1 to TRDJ1; 9 nucleotides line up with TRDD3. With V trimmed by 2 bases and J by 1 base, 20 bases remained unmatched. The CDR3 is made up of 21 amino acids. Germline assignment: CDR1 TSWWSYY and CDR2 QGS. The CDR3 sequence: CALGEKKSRTYWGTSTDKLIF. In DNA form, the CDR3 reads TGTGCTCTTGGGGAAAAAAAGTCCCGGACGTACTGGGGGACGAGCACCGATAAACTCATCTTT.

By sample share, this clone is medium-sized (0.01 to 0.1%). At the DNA level, this CDR3 is encoded by other sequences in the same sample as well. The gene calls are TRDV1 and TRDJ1; the D gene is possibly TRDD3 (8 bases). V lost 4 bases and J 0 bases, leaving 24 bases between the germline ends. This CDR3 has 19 amino acids. Germline V gives CDR1 TSWWSYY, CDR2 QGS. The CDR3 DNA is TGTGCTCTTGGGGTGCTTCCTTCCTCATGGGGGATCCACACCGATAAACTCATCTTT. Translation gives CALGVLPSSWGIHTDKLIF.

On this clone itself: The protein given by TCRdb reflects a much larger clone and differs at residue 9 from this DNA's translation, likely from a read error; the protein shown is the DNA's translation. The chain joins TRDV1 to TRDJ1; tentatively, D is TRDD3 (6 bases). Trimming took 2 bases from V and 0 from J, leaving 19 bases between them. CDR3 length: 18 amino acids. Germline CDR1 and CDR2: TSWWSYY and QGS. The CDR3 sequence is CALGEYGTPYWDTDKLIF. DNA of the CDR3: TGTGCTCTTGGGGAATATGGGACCCCGTACTGGGACACCGATAAACTCATCTTT.

This clone occurred a few times. It may be a read error: a sequence one base away is much more abundant. In the same sample, other DNA sequences code for this CDR3. The chain is built from TRDV2 and TRDJ3, with D uncertain. The V end lost 1 base, the J end lost 0 bases, and 15 bases lay between the germline ends. The CDR3 contains 19 residues. Germline CDR1 and CDR2: GEAIGNYY and EKD. The CDR3 region is CACDTVRDTSSWDTRQMFF. DNA for the CDR3: TGTGCCTGTGACACAGTGAGGGACACCAGCTCCTGGGACACCCGACAGATGTTTTTC.

In this sample, this clone is medium-sized (0.01 to 0.1%). The same CDR3 can be traced to other DNA sequences in this sample. The CDR3 loop reads CACDTLVLGDTWENPDKLIF. The CDR3 DNA follows: TGTGCCTGTGACACTCTCGTACTGGGGGATACTTGGGAGAACCCCGATAAACTCATCTTT. This rearrangement joins TRDV2 to TRDJ1; 12 nucleotides match TRDD3. Germline assignment: CDR1 GEAIGNYY and CDR2 EKD. V trimming: 1 base; J trimming: 3 bases; junction bases outside the gene matches: 17. The length of the CDR3 is 20 residues.

This clone was observed a handful of times. This may stem from a read error, because a much larger clone lies one nucleotide away. The sample carries other DNA sequences with the same CDR3. The chain carries TRAV29/DV5 and TRDJ2; 9 bases match TRDD3. Germline V gene sequence: CDR1 NSMFDY, CDR2 ISSIKDK. This CDR3 contains 17 residues. Here the CDR3 reads CAMSRYWGKSSTAQLFF. DNA of the CDR3: TGTGCTATGTCCCGGTACTGGGGGAAATCCTCGACAGCACAACTCTTCTTT.

In the case of this clone: Being one base from a much bigger clone, this may be a read error. The same CDR3 is also encoded by other DNA sequences in this sample. The rearrangement links TRDV1 to TRDJ1, with 13 nucleotides matching TRDD3. From germline, CDR1 is TSWWSYY and CDR2 QGS. This CDR3 region has 25 residues. The V and J ends lost 2 bases and 3 bases, in that order; junction bases with no gene match: 30. CDR3 nucleotides: TGTGCTCTTGGGGAATTAGTCCATACGTCCCCTTTACTGGGGGATACGATAGCAGCACCCGATAAACTCATCTTT. Residues: CALGELVHTSPLLGDTIAAPDKLIF.

The chain carries TRDV1 and TRDJ1; D perhaps matches TRDD3 (5 bases). Looked up from germline, CDR1 is TSWWSYY and CDR2 is QGS. Trimming removed 5 bases from V and 0 bases from J, with 7 bases in between. The CDR3 sequence is 13 residues long. The CDR3 region has the DNA TGTGCTCTTGGGCGGGGGTACACCGATAAACTCATCTTT. Encoded protein: CALGRGYTDKLIF.

This clone appeared a few times. The identical CDR3 is also encoded by other nucleotide sequences in the sample. The V gene is TRDV1, the J gene TRDJ2; 8 bases align to TRDD3. The CDR3 has 17 residues. Losses at the gene ends were 0 bases for V and 0 bases for J; bases not matched to a gene: 3. The germline CDR1 and CDR2 sequences are TSWWSYY and QGS. The CDR3 sequence is CALGELVWGTLTAQLFF. CDR3 coding DNA: TGTGCTCTTGGGGAACTAGTCTGGGGGACTTTGACAGCACAACTCTTCTTT.

This clone was counted many times. V and J are TRDV1 and TRDJ1; 7 nucleotides line up with TRDD3. Germline CDR1 is TSWWSYY and CDR2 is QGS. The length of the CDR3 is 18 residues. The V and J ends lost 0 bases and 0 bases, in that order; junction bases with no gene match: 10. The DNA for the CDR3 is TGTGCTCTTGGGGAACTTCATACGGCGGATACGCACACCGATAAACTCATCTTT. The encoded protein is CALGELHTADTHTDKLIF.

This clone has more than one count but fewer than ten. V is TRDV3 and J is TRDJ1; TRDD3 agrees at 7 bases. The CDR3 totals 22 residues. Germline lookup yields CDR1 TVYSNPD and CDR2 GDNSRS (reference sequence). V gave up 0 bases and J gave up 0 bases; unmatched junction bases: 28. CDR3 loop: CAFSWSIPSVLLGSNNTDKLIF. The CDR3 region has the DNA TGTGCCTTTAGTTGGTCGATCCCTTCAGTATTACTGGGGAGCAACAACACCGATAAACTCATCTTT.